This entry describes one TCR beta chain. What it binds is not known. The protocol was immunoSEQ multiplex PCR, while the TCRdb copy is restricted to in-frame clones and leaves out a portion. The sample includes tens of thousands of clones, approximately 91% of them seen just once. The source of the sample is a study of cytomegalovirus exposure and HLA in healthy donors. Notes on the study in general: According to reports, the classifier identified cytomegalovirus status with high specificity and sensitivity. There were approximately 150 TCR beta chains listed as cytomegalovirus-associated.

The sample consisted of PBMCs. The sequence was obtained from a man aged 25 to 40 in good health and CMV-seronegative.

CDR3 coding DNA: TGTGCCAGCACCCCTCGTGTGGGACAGGGGAGTCGTAGCAATCAGCCCCAGCATTTT. Amino acid sequence: CASTPRVGQGSRSNQPQHF. V and J are TRBV28 and TRBJ1-5; 10 bases align to TRBD1. CDR1 and CDR2 from the germline V gene are MDHEN and SYDVKM. The CDR3 has 19 residues. V shed 7 bases, J shed 0 bases, and the junction held 15 bases outside the gene matches.